Following are 10 T cell receptor beta chains from one sample sequenced in a study of T cell clones after liver transplantation (dated by TCRdb to between 2018 and 2021). Libraries were built with the immunoSEQ multiplex PCR assay. The table was pulled from immuneACCESS by TCRdb, which kept in-frame rearrangements only. Such tables lose some clones; where checked, under half of the loss comes from unresolved V genes, and the rest has no known cause. This sample holds fewer than 20,000 clones; roughly nine tenths were observed only once. Approximately 12% of the sample goes to the ten largest clones. The input for sequencing was CD8+ T cells from blood, taken approximately 3.5 years after liver transplant. These receptors were obtained from a human patient who received a liver transplant. Following a transplant, some T lymphocytes may have been derived from the graft donor.

This clone came up a few times. The rearrangement uses TRBV4-1 and TRBJ2-7; D may correspond to TRBD1 or TRBD2 (5 bases each). The CDR3 covers 13 residues. The germline V and J ends were trimmed by 0 bases and 7 bases, with 10 bases remaining between them. CDR1 and CDR2 (germline): MGHRA, YSYEKL. CDR3 protein: CASSQDLEGEQYF. In nucleotides, the CDR3 is TGCGCCAGCAGCCAAGATCTTGAGGGGGAGCAGTACTTC.

The chain joins TRBV28 to TRBJ1-1; possible D gene TRBD1, 6 bases. CDR1 is MDHEN and CDR2 is SYDVKM in the germline V gene. The V end was cut by 5 bases, the J end by 2 bases, with 15 bases between. This CDR3 region has 15 residues. CDR3: CASSGEGESNTEAFF. In DNA, the CDR3 is TGTGCCAGCAGTGGCGAGGGGGAGAGTAACACTGAAGCTTTCTTT.

The chain recombines TRBV5-6 with TRBJ2-7, with TRBD1 as a possible D gene (6 bases). Trimming took 2 bases from V and 5 from J, leaving 14 bases between them. This CDR3 has 14 amino acids. Germline loops: CDR1 SGHDT, CDR2 YYEEEE. The CDR3 is CASSLSGAPDEQYF. DNA of the CDR3: TGTGCCAGCAGCTTATCAGGGGCCCCGGACGAGCAGTACTTC.

This clone was observed a single time. This chain connects TRBV27 to TRBJ1-2; D uncertain. The CDR3 is 13 amino acids. Trimming removed 4 bases at V and 6 bases at J, with 12 bases between. The germline CDR1 and CDR2 sequences are MNHEY and SMNVEV (reference sequence). CDR3 DNA sequence: TGTGCCAGCAGTTCTTCTTCCAGAAATGGCTACACCTTC. Translating it yields CASSSSSRNGYTF.

The CDR3: CASSRGVNQETQYF. CDR3 coding DNA: TGTGCCAGTAGTAGGGGGGTTAACCAAGAGACCCAGTACTTC. V usage is TRBV19 and J usage is TRBJ2-5; tentative D call: TRBD2 (6 bases). The CDR3 covers 14 residues. Trimming cost V 4 bases and J 0 bases, with 9 bases left between them. Germline CDR1 LNHDA, CDR2 SQIVND (reference sequence).

The chain is built from TRBV7-7 and TRBJ2-2; D call uncertain. CDR1 SSHAT and CDR2 FNYEAQ come from the germline V gene (reference sequence). The CDR3 is 13 amino acids. V was shortened by 6 bases and J by 1 base, with 6 bases between the two germline ends. CDR3 nucleotide sequence: TGTGCCAGCAGTCCACAGAACACCGGGGAGCTGTTTTTT. As protein: CASSPQNTGELFF.

The V gene is TRBV9, the J gene TRBJ2-1; 9 bases agree with TRBD2. Germline V gives CDR1 SGDLS, CDR2 YYNGEE. Trimming removed 0 bases from V and 4 bases from J; junction bases left unmatched: 5. This CDR3 is 16 amino acids long. The CDR3 is CASSVDPTSGYNEQFF. The CDR3 DNA is TGTGCCAGCAGCGTAGACCCGACTAGCGGTTACAATGAGCAGTTCTTC.

J is TRBJ2-7 and V is TRBV10-3; 8 nucleotides line up with TRBD2. CDR1 and CDR2 from the germline V gene are ENHRY and SYGVKD. The length of the CDR3 is 14 residues. J lost 2 bases, V lost 4 bases, and 4 bases had no gene match. Here the CDR3 reads CAISGREGTYEQYF. As DNA, the CDR3 is TGTGCCATCAGTGGCCGGGAGGGAACCTACGAGCAGTACTTC.

This clone was detected once. This chain joins TRBV19 and TRBJ2-4, with unresolved D. CDR1 and CDR2 from the germline V gene are LNHDA and SQIVND (reference sequence). The CDR3 runs 16 residues. Trimming took off 1 base at V and 1 base at J, with 11 bases between the two ends. The CDR3 spells CASSIVASRAKNIQYF. In DNA form, the CDR3 reads TGTGCCAGTAGTATAGTGGCGTCTAGGGCCAAAAACATTCAGTACTTC.

This chain uses TRBV9 with TRBJ2-2; 8 nucleotides align to TRBD2. This CDR3 is 15 amino acids long. Germline V gene lookup returns CDR1 SGDLS and CDR2 YYNGEE. Trimming cost V 3 bases and J 5 bases; bases outside gene matches: 6. The CDR3 sequence is CASSESGSLTGELFF. DNA for the CDR3: TGTGCCAGCAGCGAAAGCGGGAGTTTGACCGGGGAGCTGTTTTTT.